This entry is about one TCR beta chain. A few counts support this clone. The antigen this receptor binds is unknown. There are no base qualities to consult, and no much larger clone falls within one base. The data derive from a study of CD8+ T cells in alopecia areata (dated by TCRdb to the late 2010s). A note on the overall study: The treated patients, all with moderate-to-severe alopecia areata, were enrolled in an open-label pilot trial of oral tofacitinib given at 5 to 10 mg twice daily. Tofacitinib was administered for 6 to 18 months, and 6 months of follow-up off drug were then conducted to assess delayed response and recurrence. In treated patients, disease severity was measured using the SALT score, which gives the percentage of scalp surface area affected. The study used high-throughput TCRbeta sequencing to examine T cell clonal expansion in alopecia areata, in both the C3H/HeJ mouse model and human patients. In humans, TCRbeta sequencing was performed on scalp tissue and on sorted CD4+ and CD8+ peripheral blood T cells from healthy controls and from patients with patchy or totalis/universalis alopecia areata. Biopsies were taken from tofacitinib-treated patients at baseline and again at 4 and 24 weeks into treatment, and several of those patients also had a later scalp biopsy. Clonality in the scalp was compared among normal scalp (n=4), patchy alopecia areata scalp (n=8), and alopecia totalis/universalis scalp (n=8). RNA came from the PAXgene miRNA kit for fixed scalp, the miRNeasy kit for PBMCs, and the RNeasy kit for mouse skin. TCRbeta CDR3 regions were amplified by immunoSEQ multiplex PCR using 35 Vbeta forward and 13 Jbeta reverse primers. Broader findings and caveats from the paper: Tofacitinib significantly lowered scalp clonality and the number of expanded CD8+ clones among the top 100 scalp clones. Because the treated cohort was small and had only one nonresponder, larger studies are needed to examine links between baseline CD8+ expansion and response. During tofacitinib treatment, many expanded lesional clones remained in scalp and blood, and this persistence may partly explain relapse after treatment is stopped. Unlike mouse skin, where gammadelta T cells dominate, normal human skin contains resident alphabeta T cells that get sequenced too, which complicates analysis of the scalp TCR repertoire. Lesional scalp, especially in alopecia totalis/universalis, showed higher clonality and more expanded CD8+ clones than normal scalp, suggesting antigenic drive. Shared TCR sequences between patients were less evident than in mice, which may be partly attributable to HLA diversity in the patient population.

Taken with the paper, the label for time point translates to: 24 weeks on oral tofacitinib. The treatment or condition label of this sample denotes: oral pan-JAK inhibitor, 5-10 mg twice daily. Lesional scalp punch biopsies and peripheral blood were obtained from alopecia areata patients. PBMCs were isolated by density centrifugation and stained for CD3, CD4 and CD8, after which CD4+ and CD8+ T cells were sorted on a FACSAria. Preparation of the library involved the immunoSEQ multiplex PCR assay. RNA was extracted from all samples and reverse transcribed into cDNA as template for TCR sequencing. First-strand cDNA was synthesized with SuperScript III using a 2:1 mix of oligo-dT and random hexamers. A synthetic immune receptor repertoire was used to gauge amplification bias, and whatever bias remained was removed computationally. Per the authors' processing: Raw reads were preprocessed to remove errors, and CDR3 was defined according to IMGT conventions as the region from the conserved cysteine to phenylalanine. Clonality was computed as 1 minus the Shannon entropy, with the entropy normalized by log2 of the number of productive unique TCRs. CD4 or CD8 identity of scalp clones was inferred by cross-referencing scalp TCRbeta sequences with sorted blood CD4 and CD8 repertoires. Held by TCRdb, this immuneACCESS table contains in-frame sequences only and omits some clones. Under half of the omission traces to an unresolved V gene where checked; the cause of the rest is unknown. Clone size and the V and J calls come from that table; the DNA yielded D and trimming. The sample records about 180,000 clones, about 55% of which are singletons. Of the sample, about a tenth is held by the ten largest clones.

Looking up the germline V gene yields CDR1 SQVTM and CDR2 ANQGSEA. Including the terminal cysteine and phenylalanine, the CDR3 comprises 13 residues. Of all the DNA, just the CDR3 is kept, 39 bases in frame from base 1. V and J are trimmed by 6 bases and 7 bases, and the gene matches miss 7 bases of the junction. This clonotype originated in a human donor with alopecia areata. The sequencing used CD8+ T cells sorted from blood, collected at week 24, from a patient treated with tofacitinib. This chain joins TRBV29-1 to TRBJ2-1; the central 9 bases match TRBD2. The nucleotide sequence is TGCAGCGTCCCCACGGGACTAGCTAATGAGCAGTTCTTC. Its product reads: CSVPTGLANEQFF.